By share, the clone carrying this TCR beta chain ranks as medium-sized. The antigen is not known. The table came from immunoSEQ multiplex PCR; TCRdb's copy has only in-frame clones and leaves some out. There are about 85,000 clones in the sample; about 88% occur only once, and 2.5% to 3.5% lies in the top ten. During the collection period, no donor immune events like infections were recorded. Germline V gives CDR1 MNHNY, CDR2 SVGAGI (reference sequence). The CDR3 is made up of 14 amino acids. Trimming took off 5 bases at V and 0 bases at J, with 11 bases between the two ends. The data stem from a study of identifying expanded T cells in peripheral blood. Study conclusions and caveats: Across healthy donors, higher total template counts meant significantly greater roughly 2-week count variance. Over two and four weeks, about 15 and 18 clones changed, versus around 1.2 between replicates.

This clonotype was sampled from a person aged 18 to 70 in good health. What was sequenced was blood. The chain carries TRBV6-6 and TRBJ2-7; D uncertain. This CDR3 reads CASSRTDISYEQYF. CDR3 in DNA: TGTGCCAGCAGTCGCACCGACATCTCCTACGAGCAGTACTTC.